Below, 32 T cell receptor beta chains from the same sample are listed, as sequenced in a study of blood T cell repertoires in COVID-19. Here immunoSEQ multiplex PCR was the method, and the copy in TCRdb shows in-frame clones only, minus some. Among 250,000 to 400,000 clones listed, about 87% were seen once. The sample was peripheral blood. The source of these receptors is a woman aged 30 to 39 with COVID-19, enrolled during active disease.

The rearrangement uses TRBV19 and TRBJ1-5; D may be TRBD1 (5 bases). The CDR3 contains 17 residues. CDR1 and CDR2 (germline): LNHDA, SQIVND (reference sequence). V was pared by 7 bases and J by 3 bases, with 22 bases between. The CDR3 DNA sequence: TGTGCCAGTATTTCTTCCTGGGGCGGCGCCGCCAATCAGCCCCAGCATTTT. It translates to CASISSWGGAANQPQHF. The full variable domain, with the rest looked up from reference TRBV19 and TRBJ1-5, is DGGITQSPKYLFRKEGQNVTLSCEQNLNHDAMYWYRQDPGQGLRLIYYSQIVNDFQKGDIAEGYSVSREKKESFPLTVTSAQKNPTAFYLCASISSWGGAANQPQHFGDGTRLSIL.

Here the CDR3 DNA reads TGTGCCAGCGGACGCACAGGGTACTATGGCTACACCTTC. Protein sequence: CASGRTGYYGYTF. The rearrangement joins TRBV9 to TRBJ1-2, with TRBD1 as a possible D gene (6 bases). The CDR3 covers 13 residues. Germline V gene data show CDR1 as SGDLS and CDR2 as YYNGEE. Trimming stripped 7 bases from V and 3 bases from J, with 13 bases between.

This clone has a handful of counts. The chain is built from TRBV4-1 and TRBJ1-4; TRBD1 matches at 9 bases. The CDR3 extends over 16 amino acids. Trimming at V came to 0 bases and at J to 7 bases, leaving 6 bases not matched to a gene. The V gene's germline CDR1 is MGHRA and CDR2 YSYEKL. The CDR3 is CASSQDPGTGREKLFF. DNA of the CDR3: TGCGCCAGCAGCCAAGATCCTGGGACAGGGCGTGAAAAACTGTTTTTT.

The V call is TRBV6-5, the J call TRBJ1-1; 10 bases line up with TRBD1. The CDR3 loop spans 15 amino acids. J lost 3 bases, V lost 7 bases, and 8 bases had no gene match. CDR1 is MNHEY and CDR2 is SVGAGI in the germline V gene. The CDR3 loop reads CASKTGGTGDTEAFF. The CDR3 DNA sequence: TGTGCCAGCAAGACCGGAGGGACAGGGGACACTGAAGCTTTCTTT.

Written as DNA, the CDR3 is TGTGCCAGCAGCTTAGAGGACAGGAGGGGCAATCAGCCCCAGCATTTT. The encoded protein is CASSLEDRRGNQPQHF. V usage is TRBV11-3 and J usage is TRBJ1-5; 7 bases map to TRBD1. The CDR3 is made up of 16 amino acids. V dropped 0 bases and J dropped 2; count of bases not matched to a gene: 4. Germline loops: CDR1 SGHNT, CDR2 YENEEA.

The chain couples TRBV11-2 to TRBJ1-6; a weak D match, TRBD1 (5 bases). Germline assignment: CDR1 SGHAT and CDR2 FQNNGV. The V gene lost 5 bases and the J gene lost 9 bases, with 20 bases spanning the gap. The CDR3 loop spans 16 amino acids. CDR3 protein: CASSPTGGYSFSPLHF. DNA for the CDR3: TGTGCCAGCAGCCCAACAGGCGGATACTCCTTTTCACCCCTCCACTTT.

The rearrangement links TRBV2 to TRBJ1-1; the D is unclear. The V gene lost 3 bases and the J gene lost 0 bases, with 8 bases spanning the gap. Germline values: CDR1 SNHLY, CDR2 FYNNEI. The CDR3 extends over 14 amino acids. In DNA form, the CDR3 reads TGTGCCAGCAGTGATAAGCCGATGAACACTGAAGCTTTCTTT. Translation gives CASSDKPMNTEAFF.

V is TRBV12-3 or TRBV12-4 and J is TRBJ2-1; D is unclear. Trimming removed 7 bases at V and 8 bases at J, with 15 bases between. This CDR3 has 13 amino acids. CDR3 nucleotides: TGTGCCAGCACCCCTCCAGGTCTCCATGAGCAGTTCTTC. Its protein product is CASTPPGLHEQFF.

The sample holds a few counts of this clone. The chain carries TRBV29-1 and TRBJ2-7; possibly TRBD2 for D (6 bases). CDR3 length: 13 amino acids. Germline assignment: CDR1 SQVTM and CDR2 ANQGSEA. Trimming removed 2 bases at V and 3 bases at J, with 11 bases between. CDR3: CSVESPRGYEQYF. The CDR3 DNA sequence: TGCAGCGTTGAATCCCCGCGGGGCTACGAGCAGTACTTC.

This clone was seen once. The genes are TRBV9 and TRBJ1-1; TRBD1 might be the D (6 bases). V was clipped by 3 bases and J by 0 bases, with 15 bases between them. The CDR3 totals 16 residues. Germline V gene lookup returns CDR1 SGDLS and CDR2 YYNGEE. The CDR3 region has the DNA TGTGCCAGCAGCGCCCTTTCAGGACAGCTGAACACTGAAGCTTTCTTT. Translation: CASSALSGQLNTEAFF.

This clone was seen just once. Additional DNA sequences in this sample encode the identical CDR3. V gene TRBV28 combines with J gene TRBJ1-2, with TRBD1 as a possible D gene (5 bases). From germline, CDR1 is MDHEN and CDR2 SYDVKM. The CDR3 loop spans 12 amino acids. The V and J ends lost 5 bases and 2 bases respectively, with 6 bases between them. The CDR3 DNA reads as TGTGCCAGCAGTCAGGGAAACTATGGCTACACCTTC. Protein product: CASSQGNYGYTF.

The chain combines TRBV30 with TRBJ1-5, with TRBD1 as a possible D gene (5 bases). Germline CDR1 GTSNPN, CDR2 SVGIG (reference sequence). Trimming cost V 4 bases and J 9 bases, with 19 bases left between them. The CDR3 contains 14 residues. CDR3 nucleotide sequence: TGTGCCTGGACCGATGGACCTGGCGGGGGGCCCCAGCATTTT. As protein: CAWTDGPGGGPQHF. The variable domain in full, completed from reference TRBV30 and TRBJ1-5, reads SQTIHQWPATLVQPVGSPLSLECTVEGTSNPNLYWYRQAAGRGLQLLFYSVGIGQISSEVPQNLSASRPQDRQFILSSKKLLLSDSGFYLCAWTDGPGGGPQHFGDGTRLSIL.

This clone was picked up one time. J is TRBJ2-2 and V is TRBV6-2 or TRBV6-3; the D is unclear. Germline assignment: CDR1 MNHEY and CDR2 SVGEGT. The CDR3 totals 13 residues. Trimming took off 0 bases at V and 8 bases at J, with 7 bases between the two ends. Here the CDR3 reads CASSYSSEGELFF. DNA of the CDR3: TGTGCCAGCAGTTACTCTTCGGAGGGGGAGCTGTTTTTT.

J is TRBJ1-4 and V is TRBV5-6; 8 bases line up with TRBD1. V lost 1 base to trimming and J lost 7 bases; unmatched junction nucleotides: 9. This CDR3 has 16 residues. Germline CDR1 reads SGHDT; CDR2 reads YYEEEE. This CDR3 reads CASSLYGTGLSEKLFF. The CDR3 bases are TGTGCCAGCAGCTTGTATGGGACAGGCCTTAGTGAAAAACTGTTTTTT.

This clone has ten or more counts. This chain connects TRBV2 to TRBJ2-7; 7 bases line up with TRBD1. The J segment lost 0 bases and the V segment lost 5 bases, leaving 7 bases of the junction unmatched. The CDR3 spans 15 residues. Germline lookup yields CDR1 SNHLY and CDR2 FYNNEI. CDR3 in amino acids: CASSSTGQSSYEQYF. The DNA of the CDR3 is TGTGCCAGCAGTTCGACAGGGCAAAGCTCCTACGAGCAGTACTTC.

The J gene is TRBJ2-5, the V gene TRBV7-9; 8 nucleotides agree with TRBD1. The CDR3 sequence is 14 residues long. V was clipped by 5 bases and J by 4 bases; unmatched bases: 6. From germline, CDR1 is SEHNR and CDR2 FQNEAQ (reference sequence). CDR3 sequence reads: CASSRVTGVETQYF. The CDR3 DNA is TGTGCCAGCAGCCGCGTGACAGGGGTAGAGACCCAGTACTTC.

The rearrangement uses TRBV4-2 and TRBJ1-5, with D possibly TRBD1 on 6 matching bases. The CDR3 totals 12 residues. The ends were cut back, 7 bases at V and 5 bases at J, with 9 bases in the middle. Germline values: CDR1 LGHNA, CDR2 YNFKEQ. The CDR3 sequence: CASKGGDQPQHF. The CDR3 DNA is TGTGCCAGCAAAGGGGGGGATCAGCCCCAGCATTTT.

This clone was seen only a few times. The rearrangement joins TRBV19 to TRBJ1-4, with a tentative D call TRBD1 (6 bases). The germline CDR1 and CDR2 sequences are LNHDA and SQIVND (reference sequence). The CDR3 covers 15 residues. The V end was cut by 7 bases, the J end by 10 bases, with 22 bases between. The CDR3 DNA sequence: TGTGCCAGTATTGTAACAGGGACCGCGACGGGAAAACTGTTTTTT. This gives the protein CASIVTGTATGKLFF.

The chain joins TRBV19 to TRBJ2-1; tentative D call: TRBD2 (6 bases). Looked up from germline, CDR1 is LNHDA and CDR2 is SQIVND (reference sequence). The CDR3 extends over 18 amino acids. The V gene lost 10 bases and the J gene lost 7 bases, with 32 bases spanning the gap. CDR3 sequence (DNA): TGTGCCACCTCCCCGGGCATCTGGTCCGGGGGTAGTACAAATGAGCAGTTCTTC. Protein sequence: CATSPGIWSGGSTNEQFF.

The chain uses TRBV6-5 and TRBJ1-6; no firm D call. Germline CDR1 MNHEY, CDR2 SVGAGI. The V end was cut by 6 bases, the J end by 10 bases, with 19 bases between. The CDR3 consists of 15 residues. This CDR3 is CASRDPREGWSPLHF. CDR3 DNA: TGTGCCAGCAGAGACCCACGGGAGGGATGGTCACCCCTCCACTTT.

CDR3 nucleotides: TGTGCCACCAGCGGTGGGGGGGGGACCACAGATACGCAGTATTTT. The encoded protein is CATSGGGGTTDTQYF. The rearrangement links TRBV15 to TRBJ2-3, with 7 bases identical to TRBD2. V shed 5 bases and J 2 bases; nucleotides not matched to a gene: 7. The V gene's germline CDR1 is LNHNV and CDR2 YYDKDF (reference sequence). The CDR3 has 15 amino acids.

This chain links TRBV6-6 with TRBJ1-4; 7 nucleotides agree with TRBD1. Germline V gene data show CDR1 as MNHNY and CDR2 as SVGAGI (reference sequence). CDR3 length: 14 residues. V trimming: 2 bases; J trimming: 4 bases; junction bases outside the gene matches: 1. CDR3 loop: CASSYRQGNEKLFF. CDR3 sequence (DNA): TGTGCCAGCAGTTACCGACAGGGTAATGAAAAACTGTTTTTT.

The CDR3 DNA reads TGTGCCAGCAGCTTAGGTCGGGTCGGTCACGGGGAGCTGTTTTTT. Residues: CASSLGRVGHGELFF. The J gene is TRBJ2-2, the V gene TRBV7-9; D not resolved. This CDR3 contains 15 residues. V lost 1 base and J lost 7, with 13 bases in between. Germline CDR1 is SEHNR and CDR2 is FQNEAQ (reference sequence).

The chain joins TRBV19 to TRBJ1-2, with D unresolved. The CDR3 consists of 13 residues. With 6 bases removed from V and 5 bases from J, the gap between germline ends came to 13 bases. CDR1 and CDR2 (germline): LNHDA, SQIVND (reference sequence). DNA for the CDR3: TGTGCCAGTAGCCTTGGGGAGCCTTATGGCTACACCTTC. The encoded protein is CASSLGEPYGYTF.

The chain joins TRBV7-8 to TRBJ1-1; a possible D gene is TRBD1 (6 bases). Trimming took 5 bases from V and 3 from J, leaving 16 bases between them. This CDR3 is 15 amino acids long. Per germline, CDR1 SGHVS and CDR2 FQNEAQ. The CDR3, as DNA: TGTGCCAGCAGCCCCACCAGGGGCATTGACACTGAAGCTTTCTTT. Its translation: CASSPTRGIDTEAFF.

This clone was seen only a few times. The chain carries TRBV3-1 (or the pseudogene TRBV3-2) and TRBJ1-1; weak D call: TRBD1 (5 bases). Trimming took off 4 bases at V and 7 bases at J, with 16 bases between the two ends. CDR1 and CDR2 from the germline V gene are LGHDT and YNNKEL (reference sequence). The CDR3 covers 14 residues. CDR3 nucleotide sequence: TGTGCCAGCAGCCTAGGTAGACAGTCCTATGAAGCTTTCTTT. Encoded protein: CASSLGRQSYEAFF.

Written as DNA, the CDR3 is TGTGCCAGCACCGCGGGAGGGGCCCGGAGGGAAGCTTTCTTT. Amino acid sequence: CASTAGGARREAFF. This chain joins TRBV7-9 and TRBJ1-1; maybe TRBD1 (5 bases). V was pared by 7 bases and J by 8 bases, with 20 bases between. Looked up from germline, CDR1 is SEHNR and CDR2 is FQNEAQ (reference sequence). The CDR3 contains 14 residues.

The CDR3 DNA follows: TGTGCCAGCAGTGAAGACTTGGGACAGGGCTACAATGAGCAGTTCTTC. This gives the protein CASSEDLGQGYNEQFF. The gene calls are TRBV2 and TRBJ2-1; TRBD1 matches 9 bases. The CDR3 spans 16 residues. The V and J ends lost 1 base and 3 bases, in that order; junction bases with no gene match: 4. Germline V lookup: CDR1 SNHLY, CDR2 FYNNEI.

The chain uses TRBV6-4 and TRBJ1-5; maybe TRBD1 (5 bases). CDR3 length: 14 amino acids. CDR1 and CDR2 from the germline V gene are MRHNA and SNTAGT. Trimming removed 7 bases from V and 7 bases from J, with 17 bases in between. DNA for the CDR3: TGTGCCAGCAATCCGGGGGATGCAGTGCAGCCCCAGCATTTT. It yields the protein CASNPGDAVQPQHF.

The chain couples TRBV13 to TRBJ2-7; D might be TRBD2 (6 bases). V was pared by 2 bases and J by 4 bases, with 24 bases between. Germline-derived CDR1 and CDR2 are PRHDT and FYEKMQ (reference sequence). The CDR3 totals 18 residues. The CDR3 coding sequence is TGTGCCAGCAGCTTACGATACAGCGCCCGGGGGAGCGGATACGAGCAGTACTTC. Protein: CASSLRYSARGSGYEQYF.

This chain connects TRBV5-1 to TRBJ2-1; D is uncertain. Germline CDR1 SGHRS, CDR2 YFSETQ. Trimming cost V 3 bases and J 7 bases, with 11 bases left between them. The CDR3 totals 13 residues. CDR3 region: CASSSQSSNEQFF. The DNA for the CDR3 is TGCGCCAGCAGCTCCCAGTCATCGAATGAGCAGTTCTTC.

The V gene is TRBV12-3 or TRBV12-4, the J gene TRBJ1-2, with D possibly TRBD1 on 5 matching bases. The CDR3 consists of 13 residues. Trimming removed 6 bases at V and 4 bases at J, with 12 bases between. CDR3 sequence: CASSPDRVYGYTF. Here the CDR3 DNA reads TGTGCCAGCAGCCCCGACAGAGTCTATGGCTACACCTTC.